Listed below are T cell receptor beta chains from one sample, sequenced in a study of blood T cell repertoires in COVID-19. The data were produced by immunoSEQ multiplex PCR, yet TCRdb's version contains in-frame clones alone and is incomplete. The sample lists some 220,000 clones; around 81% were seen once. The sequenced material came from peripheral blood. Receptors were obtained from an older woman with acute or convalescent COVID-19. The conserved cysteine and the conserved F or W are not part of the CDR3 here. The size field is filled for only some rows; it gives once, few, many or a size class.

TRBJ2-2,.,TRBV7-8,ASSPRRDTSGGNTGELF
TRBJ1-2,.,TRBV7-2,ASSLGRARGNYGYT
TRBJ1-2,.,TRBV2,ASRASGQGSYT
TRBJ1-5,few,TRBV2,ASSEGRYSNQPQH
TRBJ1-2,few,TRBV6-5,ASSSGGRTTNYGYT
TRBJ1-2,.,TRBV6-1,ASSPREDRSGYT
TRBJ1-2,.,TRBV9,ASSVRDTNYGYT
TRBJ2-2,.,TRBV5-7,ASSYTGPERGGELF
TRBJ1-1,few,TRBV6-5,ASRGTGAEAF
TRBJ1-1,.,TRBV2,ASSVWAENTEAF
TRBJ1-4,.,TRBV6-5,ASSREGHRDEKLF